This TCR beta chain was captured by sequencing in a study of blood T cell repertoires in COVID-19. This clone has more than one count but fewer than ten. TCRdb's table, derived via immunoSEQ multiplex PCR, lists solely in-frame clones and lacks some. Altogether 23,000 or so clones are present, roughly 84% being singletons, with the ten largest covering about 8.3%. Input material: peripheral blood. The sequence was collected from a man aged 50 or older with active COVID-19.

This chain's CDR3 is CAVRRLSYNSPLHF. The CDR3 nucleotides are TGTGCCGTACGCAGGCTCTCCTATAATTCACCCCTCCACTTT. The rearrangement uses TRBV7-6 and TRBJ1-6; no clear D. CDR1 and CDR2 from the germline V gene are SGHVS and FNYEAQ. V lost 11 bases to trimming and J lost 0 bases, with 11 bases between them. The CDR3 consists of 14 residues. Filled out from reference TRBV7-6 and TRBJ1-6, the complete variable domain reads GAGVSQSPRYKVTKRGQDVALRCDPISGHVSLYWYRQALGQGPEFLTYFNYEAQQDKSGLPNDRFSAERPEGSISTLTIQRTEQRDSAMYRCAVRRLSYNSPLHFGNGTRLTVT.